This T cell receptor (beta chain) was documented in a study of cytomegalovirus exposure and HLA in healthy donors. Study overall: Of 300 to 500 genotyped donors, more than 65% grouped in the Caucasian-associated ancestry cluster. General observations from the study: Listed as cytomegalovirus-associated were roughly 180 TCR beta chains. Sequencing likely caused a cluster of highly shared sequence variants.

This clone was found many times. What it binds is not known. 13 Jbeta primers and 60 Vbeta primers were used for the PCR. The assay was immunoSEQ multiplex PCR, and TCRdb's table has in-frame clones only and misses some. The sample records about 70,000 clones, more than 75% being singletons. The sequenced sample was PBMCs. The source is a girl aged 5-17 years in good health and CMV-seropositive.

Written as DNA, the CDR3 is TGTGCCAGCAGTCAACCACAGATCCTCTACAATGAGCAGTTCTTC. It specifies CASSQPQILYNEQFF. The chain couples TRBV6-6 to TRBJ2-1, with D hard to call. The CDR3 has 15 residues. Per germline, CDR1 MNHNY and CDR2 SVGAGI (reference sequence). The V gene lost 5 bases and the J gene lost 3 bases, with 14 bases spanning the gap.